The 10 T cell receptor beta chains reported below all come from one sample, sequenced in a study of neurological immune-mediated disorders (dated by TCRdb to about 2019). Receptor libraries were prepared by 5' RACE. Instrument used: Illumina HiSeq 2500. TCRdb applied fastp at Q25 and MiXCR to the public reads, then kept only in-frame beta chains. CDR3 protein sequences are deduplicated, and each keeps its most common genes and DNA. For this sample the table gives tens of thousands of distinct CDR3 sequences, of which more than 2% were detected only once. The top ten clonotypes cover about 2.3% of the sample. What was sequenced was PBMCs. The receptor source for this set is a woman aged 45-65 years with multiple sclerosis.

This clonotype was recorded many times. The genes are TRBV27 and TRBJ1-6; 12 bases are a match to TRBD1. The germline V gene has CDR1 MNHEY and CDR2 SMNVEV (reference sequence). The CDR3 length is 16 residues. The J segment lost 10 bases and the V segment lost 4 bases, leaving 8 bases of the junction unmatched. The CDR3 DNA reads TGTGCCAGCAGTTCCTCCGGGACAGGGGGCGCATCACCCCTCCACTTT. It is translated as CASSSSGTGGASPLHF.

The sample holds many counts of this clonotype. V usage is TRBV5-6 and J usage is TRBJ2-1; D not resolved. Looked up from germline, CDR1 is SGHDT and CDR2 is YYEEEE. Deletions cut 4 bases from V and 5 bases from J, with 4 bases between. The CDR3 is 11 amino acids. The CDR3 nucleotides are TGTGCCAGCAGCCGCCACAATGAGCAGTTCTTC. Translated: CASSRHNEQFF. Supplemented by reference TRBV5-6 and TRBJ2-1, the full variable domain reads DAGVTQSPTHLIKTRGQQVTLRCSPKSGHDTVSWYQQALGQGPQFIFQYYEEEERQRGNFPDRFSGHQFPNYSSELNVNALLLGDSALYLCASSRHNEQFFGPGTRLTVL.

This clonotype was picked up many times. J is TRBJ1-2 and V is TRBV20-1; D is possibly TRBD1 (6 bases). The CDR3 is made up of 12 amino acids. The V gene lost 3 bases and the J gene lost 2 bases, with 7 bases spanning the gap. From germline, CDR1 is DFQATT and CDR2 SNEGSKA (reference sequence). CDR3 protein: CSASQGNYGYTF. Written as DNA, the CDR3 is TGCAGTGCTAGTCAGGGGAACTATGGCTACACCTTC.

This clonotype was seen ten or more times. The genes are TRBV11-2 and TRBJ1-2, with D unclear. Trimming removed 4 bases from V and 3 bases from J, with 12 bases in between. This CDR3 has 14 residues. CDR1 and CDR2 from the germline V gene are SGHAT and FQNNGV. CDR3 protein: CASSSSIGDYGYTF. The CDR3 nucleotides read TGTGCCAGCAGCTCCTCTATTGGGGACTATGGCTACACCTTC.

This clonotype was picked up many times. The genes are TRBV3-1 and TRBJ2-1, with TRBD2 as a possible D gene (5 bases). In germline, CDR1 is LGHDT, CDR2 YNNKEL (reference sequence). The V gene lost 0 bases and the J gene lost 9 bases, with 9 bases spanning the gap. The CDR3 covers 13 residues. DNA for the CDR3: TGTGCCAGCAGCCAAGAAGGGAGACGTGAGCAGTTCTTC. Residues: CASSQEGRREQFF.

This clonotype was detected many times. The rearrangement joins TRBV28 to TRBJ2-1; no clear D gene. Per the germline V gene, CDR1 is MDHEN and CDR2 is SYDVKM. Trimming stripped 5 bases from V and 6 bases from J, with 11 bases between. The CDR3 runs to 13 residues. DNA for the CDR3: TGTGCCAGCAGTCCCCCTTTAGTCAATGAGCAGTTCTTC. It specifies CASSPPLVNEQFF.

This clonotype is medium-sized by share. The rearrangement joins TRBV20-1 to TRBJ2-5; D is undetermined. The CDR3 sequence is 11 residues long. Between the trimmed V and J ends, which lost 6 bases and 4 bases, there was a span of 9 bases. Germline CDR1 reads DFQATT; CDR2 reads SNEGSKA (reference sequence). DNA of the CDR3: TGCAGTGCCCAAACCGGAGAGACCCAGTACTTC. It is translated as CSAQTGETQYF.

There are many counts of this clonotype. The rearrangement joins TRBV5-1 to TRBJ2-1; the D gene is possibly TRBD2 (5 bases). The CDR3 has 14 residues. Trimming left V 1 base short and J 8 bases short, with 13 bases between. Germline V gives CDR1 SGHRS, CDR2 YFSETQ. CDR3 sequence reads: CASSLQSSSDEQFF. The CDR3 DNA sequence: TGCGCCAGCAGCTTGCAGTCTAGCAGTGATGAGCAGTTCTTC.

In this sample, this clonotype turned up many times. A much larger clone is a single base away; this may be a read error. The chain carries TRBV10-3 and TRBJ2-7; the D is unclear. The V end was cut by 6 bases, the J end by 4 bases, with 10 bases between. This CDR3 region has 12 residues. Germline V CDR1 and CDR2: ENHRY, SYGVKD. Here the CDR3 reads CAIRGKSYEQYF. CDR3 bases: TGTGCCATCAGGGGAAAGTCTTACGAGCAGTACTTC.

This clonotype was detected many times. This rearrangement joins TRBV20-1 to TRBJ1-4, with D perhaps TRBD1 (5 bases). The germline CDR1 and CDR2 sequences are DFQATT and SNEGSKA (reference sequence). With 1 base removed from V and 8 bases from J, the gap between germline ends came to 29 bases. There are 19 residues in the CDR3. The CDR3 DNA reads TGCAGTGCTAGAGCAATTGGAGGGGACTTGCGGCAAAGAAGGGAAAAACTGTTTTTT. The encoded protein is CSARAIGGDLRQRREKLFF.